The clone carrying this T cell receptor beta chain was observed a handful of times. Trimming cost V 5 bases and J 1 base, with 11 bases left between them. This CDR3 has 14 amino acids. From germline, CDR1 is SEHNR and CDR2 FQNEAQ (reference sequence). This sample was taken from a study of response to subunit inactivated influenza vaccine. TCRdb re-called the RT-PCR reads with MiXCR, one entry per CDR3 protein. The data show some 570,000 distinct CDR3 sequences, approximately 10% seen once. Separately, the same data were catalogued under a study of T cells expressing NK-cell markers. This second study notes: A 5'RACE template switching approach incorporating UMIs was used to make TCR beta cDNA. Each TCR beta repertoire originated in sorted T cells that were CD3+CD56+NKG2C+, CD3+CD56+NKG2C- or CD3+CD56-NKG2C+. HCMV serostatus: seven of eight sequenced donors positive, one negative.

V usage is TRBV7-9 and J usage is TRBJ1-1, with D unresolved. The sequence derives from a man between 45 and 60 years old who received an inactivated influenza vaccine. This material consisted of PBMCs from blood, taken on the day of vaccination. The CDR3 DNA reads TGTGCCAGCAGCGAGAGGGCAGGGAACACTGAAGCTTTCTTT. It codes for CASSERAGNTEAFF.